This TCR beta chain was recovered during a study of control samples from healthy donors and cancer patients. Germline-derived CDR1 and CDR2 are SGHNT and YYREEE (reference sequence). The V and J ends lost 0 bases and 6 bases, in that order; junction bases with no gene match: 8. The CDR3 is 17 amino acids. Sequenced by immunoSEQ multiplex PCR; TCRdb stores in-frame clones only, minus some. The sample holds 150,000 to 200,000 clones, around 92% seen once. This clonotype originated in a woman aged 25 to 39 in good health. The J gene is TRBJ2-3, the V gene TRBV5-4; TRBD2 agrees at 12 bases. Sequenced input: blood. The CDR3 here is CASSLAPLAGGGDTQYF. The CDR3, as DNA: TGTGCCAGCAGCTTGGCCCCACTAGCGGGGGGAGGGGATACGCAGTATTTT. Combining the CDR3 with reference TRBV5-4 and TRBJ2-3 gives the whole variable domain ETGVTQSPTHLIKTRGQQVTLRCSSQSGHNTVSWYQQALGQGPQFIFQYYREEENGRGNFPPRFSGLQFPNYSSELNVNALELDDSALYLCASSLAPLAGGGDTQYFGPGTRLTVL.